The rows below give T cell receptor beta chains drawn from one sample of a study of vaccination effects on CD4 cells after COVID-19. No antigen is known for these receptors. The method was immunoSEQ multiplex PCR; TCRdb's version includes in-frame clones alone and lacks a portion of them. The top ten clones hold under 15% of a sample with 35,000 to 45,000 clones, about three fifths of them seen once. This specimen was CD4+ T cells from PBMCs cultured with HCoV-OC43 spike peptides, taken before COVID-19 vaccination. These receptors all come from a human donor who received a COVID-19 vaccine. The CDR3 runs from the conserved cysteine through the conserved F or W. A D gene is named only where the DNA matches it firmly. A clone size is listed for some rows: how often the clone was seen (once, few, many), or a class if it is expanded.

J gene: TRBJ1-2
D gene: NA
clone size: NA
V gene: TRBV21-1
CDR3 DNA: TGTGCCAGCAGCAAAGGGGGTTACAGGGGTCGCCCACCTGTTAACTATGGCTACACCTTC
CDR3 protein: CASSKGGYRGRPPVNYGYTF

J gene: TRBJ2-3
D gene: NA
clone size: medium-sized
V gene: TRBV10-1
CDR3 DNA: TGCGCCAGCAGCCAAGGACATGCAACAGATACGCAGTATTTT
CDR3 protein: CASSQGHATDTQYF

J gene: TRBJ2-7
D gene: NA
clone size: few
V gene: TRBV11-2
CDR3 DNA: TGTGCCAGCACCCCCCGTATGAAGCAGTACTTC
CDR3 protein: CASTPRMKQYF

J gene: TRBJ2-1
D gene: NA
clone size: NA
V gene: TRBV12-5
CDR3 DNA: TGTGCTAGTGGTTTGGCCGGGGGTAATGAGCAGTTCTTC
CDR3 protein: CASGLAGGNEQFF

J gene: TRBJ2-7
D gene: TRBD1
clone size: NA
V gene: TRBV18
CDR3 DNA: TGTGCCAGCTCACCAGCCGGACAGGGCTCCTACGAGCAGTACTTC
CDR3 protein: CASSPAGQGSYEQYF

J gene: TRBJ2-1
D gene: TRBD1
clone size: few
V gene: TRBV5-1
CDR3 DNA: TGCGCCAGCAGCTTGCCCGGGACAGGGGGCAATGAGCAGTTCTTC
CDR3 protein: CASSLPGTGGNEQFF

J gene: TRBJ2-1
D gene: TRBD2
clone size: few
V gene: TRBV5-1
CDR3 DNA: TGCGCCAGCAGCTTGGCGAGCGGGAGCGGTTACAATGAGCAGTTCTTC
CDR3 protein: CASSLASGSGYNEQFF

J gene: TRBJ1-2
D gene: NA
clone size: NA
V gene: TRBV29-1
CDR3 DNA: TGCAGCGCCGAGAGGGGGGGGAACTATGGCTACACCTTC
CDR3 protein: CSAERGGNYGYTF

J gene: TRBJ2-2
D gene: TRBD1
clone size: NA
V gene: TRBV7-8
CDR3 DNA: TGTGCCAGCAGCTTAGTGCCGACAGGGGTCACCGGGGAGCTGTTTTTT
CDR3 protein: CASSLVPTGVTGELFF

J gene: TRBJ1-2
D gene: TRBD1
clone size: few
V gene: TRBV19
CDR3 DNA: TGTGCCAGTAGTATTGATGGCAGGGGGCGCCTGGGCTACACCTTC
CDR3 protein: CASSIDGRGRLGYTF

J gene: TRBJ2-1
D gene: NA
clone size: NA
V gene: TRBV21-1
CDR3 DNA: TGTGCCAGCAGCGGAAGCGGGGACAGAATAGACGTGGAGACGCTATACAATGAGCAGTTCTTC
CDR3 protein: CASSGSGDRIDVETLYNEQFF

J gene: TRBJ1-5
D gene: NA
clone size: NA
V gene: TRBV29-1
CDR3 DNA: TGCAGCGTTGGTGTGGGGGGGAGTCAGCCCCAGCATTTT
CDR3 protein: CSVGVGGSQPQHF

J gene: TRBJ2-1
D gene: TRBD1
clone size: once
V gene: TRBV5-1
CDR3 DNA: TGCGCCAGCAGCTCGGCCGGGGGACAGGGAGGGAATGAGCAGTTCTTC
CDR3 protein: CASSSAGGQGGNEQFF

J gene: TRBJ2-7
D gene: TRBD2
clone size: NA
V gene: TRBV6-4
CDR3 DNA: TGTCAGCGGGAGTCCCTCGAGCAGTACTTC
CDR3 protein: CQRESLEQYF

J gene: TRBJ1-1
D gene: NA
clone size: NA
V gene: TRBV9
CDR3 DNA: TGTGCCAGCAGCGTAGCTACTACAGGGTATTTCGCTGAAGCTTTCTTT
CDR3 protein: CASSVATTGYFAEAFF

J gene: TRBJ2-1
D gene: NA
clone size: NA
V gene: TRBV5-5
CDR3 DNA: TGTGCCAGCAGCTTGAATACGGGGCCGGGAGTTAGGTTCTTC
CDR3 protein: CASSLNTGPGVRFF

J gene: TRBJ1-1
D gene: TRBD1
clone size: NA
V gene: TRBV19
CDR3 DNA: TGTGCCAGTAGTAGTATTACACCGGGACAGGGGAACACTGAAGCTTTCTTT
CDR3 protein: CASSSITPGQGNTEAFF

J gene: TRBJ1-1
D gene: NA
clone size: NA
V gene: TRBV3-1/TRBV3-2
CDR3 DNA: TGTGCCAGCAGCCAAGTAAGGGGTTACACTGAAGCTTTCTTT
CDR3 protein: CASSQVRGYTEAFF

J gene: TRBJ2-5
D gene: NA
clone size: NA
V gene: TRBV11-3
CDR3 DNA: TGTGCCAGCAGCTACCCCCAAGAGACCCAGTACTTC
CDR3 protein: CASSYPQETQYF

J gene: TRBJ1-4
D gene: NA
clone size: few
V gene: TRBV11-2
CDR3 DNA: TGTGCCAGCAGCCGCGGGGCAGTTAATAATGAAAAACTGTTTTTT
CDR3 protein: CASSRGAVNNEKLFF

J gene: TRBJ2-3
D gene: NA
clone size: NA
V gene: TRBV5-1
CDR3 DNA: TGCGCCAGCAGCTCGCAGGGACCAGATACGCAGTATTTT
CDR3 protein: CASSSQGPDTQYF

J gene: TRBJ1-4
D gene: NA
clone size: NA
V gene: TRBV10-3
CDR3 DNA: TGTGCCATCAGTGATAATGGGGGTGCAACTAATGAAAAACTGTTTTTT
CDR3 protein: CAISDNGGATNEKLFF

J gene: TRBJ1-1
D gene: NA
clone size: NA
V gene: TRBV5-1
CDR3 DNA: TGCGCCAGCAGCTTAGAAACAGACATGAACACTGAAGCTTTCTTT
CDR3 protein: CASSLETDMNTEAFF

J gene: TRBJ2-5
D gene: NA
clone size: once
V gene: TRBV30
CDR3 DNA: TGTGCCTGGACCACGGGAGAGACCCAGTACTTC
CDR3 protein: CAWTTGETQYF

J gene: TRBJ2-1
D gene: NA
clone size: few
V gene: TRBV4-1
CDR3 DNA: TGCGCCAGCAGCCAAGTGTCCTACAATGAGCAGTTCTTC
CDR3 protein: CASSQVSYNEQFF

J gene: TRBJ2-1
D gene: TRBD2
clone size: NA
V gene: TRBV5-1
CDR3 DNA: TGCGCCAGCAGCTTGCGCAGCGGGAGTGGCGGTGAGCAGTTCTTC
CDR3 protein: CASSLRSGSGGEQFF

J gene: TRBJ2-1
D gene: NA
clone size: NA
V gene: TRBV3-1/TRBV3-2
CDR3 DNA: TGTGCCAGCGGGTCCTGGGCTATACTAGGTTCCCATGAGCAGTTCTTC
CDR3 protein: CASGSWAILGSHEQFF

J gene: TRBJ1-1
D gene: TRBD1
clone size: NA
V gene: TRBV29-1
CDR3 DNA: TGCAGCGTTATGGGACAGGACACTGAAGCTTTCTTT
CDR3 protein: CSVMGQDTEAFF

J gene: TRBJ2-5
D gene: TRBD1
clone size: once
V gene: TRBV19
CDR3 DNA: TGTGCCAGTAAATCTCGGGGACAGGGTATCGAGACCCAGTACTTC
CDR3 protein: CASKSRGQGIETQYF

J gene: TRBJ2-7
D gene: NA
clone size: few
V gene: TRBV11-1
CDR3 DNA: TGTGCCAGCAGCCACCCCCGGAACGAGCAGTACTTC
CDR3 protein: CASSHPRNEQYF

J gene: TRBJ2-3
D gene: TRBD2
clone size: few
V gene: TRBV7-8
CDR3 DNA: TGTGCCACCACTGGACTAGCGGGAGGGCGGGCAGATACGCAGTATTTT
CDR3 protein: CATTGLAGGRADTQYF

J gene: TRBJ2-3
D gene: TRBD2
clone size: NA
V gene: TRBV5-1
CDR3 DNA: TGCGCCAGCAGTCGAACCGGGACTAGCGGGAGAGATACGCAGTATTTT
CDR3 protein: CASSRTGTSGRDTQYF

J gene: TRBJ1-5
D gene: NA
clone size: NA
V gene: TRBV18
CDR3 DNA: TGTGCCAGCTCACCTGGAGAAAATCAGCCCCAGCATTTT
CDR3 protein: CASSPGENQPQHF

J gene: TRBJ2-3
D gene: TRBD1
clone size: NA
V gene: TRBV29-1
CDR3 DNA: TGCAGCGTCAGGACAGGGGGGGCAGATACGCAGTATTTT
CDR3 protein: CSVRTGGADTQYF

J gene: TRBJ2-2
D gene: TRBD1
clone size: NA
V gene: TRBV14
CDR3 DNA: TGTGCCAGCAGCCGGGGACAGGGCTTTGGCTTCCTCACCGGGGAGCTGTTTTTT
CDR3 protein: CASSRGQGFGFLTGELFF

J gene: TRBJ2-2
D gene: NA
clone size: NA
V gene: TRBV2
CDR3 DNA: TGTGCCAGCAGTGAAGTTTTGGAAGTCGGGGAGCTGTTTTTT
CDR3 protein: CASSEVLEVGELFF

J gene: TRBJ2-2
D gene: NA
clone size: NA
V gene: TRBV5-1
CDR3 DNA: TGCGCCAGCAGCTCGGAGGTCGGGGAGCTGTTTTTT
CDR3 protein: CASSSEVGELFF

J gene: TRBJ1-1
D gene: NA
clone size: NA
V gene: TRBV6-5
CDR3 DNA: TGTGCCAGCAAAAGACTCTTGGAGGGTACTGAAGCTTTCTTT
CDR3 protein: CASKRLLEGTEAFF

J gene: TRBJ2-6
D gene: NA
clone size: NA
V gene: TRBV6-5
CDR3 DNA: TGTGCCAGCAGCGGCCTCACGTCTGGGGCCAACGTCCTGACTTTC
CDR3 protein: CASSGLTSGANVLTF

J gene: TRBJ1-2
D gene: NA
clone size: NA
V gene: TRBV5-1
CDR3 DNA: TGCGCCAGCAGCTTTGACAGAGGGGGCTACACCTTC
CDR3 protein: CASSFDRGGYTF

J gene: TRBJ2-3
D gene: NA
clone size: NA
V gene: TRBV4-1
CDR3 DNA: TGCGCCAGCAGCCAAGATTACGCAGGAACAGATACGCAGTATTTT
CDR3 protein: CASSQDYAGTDTQYF